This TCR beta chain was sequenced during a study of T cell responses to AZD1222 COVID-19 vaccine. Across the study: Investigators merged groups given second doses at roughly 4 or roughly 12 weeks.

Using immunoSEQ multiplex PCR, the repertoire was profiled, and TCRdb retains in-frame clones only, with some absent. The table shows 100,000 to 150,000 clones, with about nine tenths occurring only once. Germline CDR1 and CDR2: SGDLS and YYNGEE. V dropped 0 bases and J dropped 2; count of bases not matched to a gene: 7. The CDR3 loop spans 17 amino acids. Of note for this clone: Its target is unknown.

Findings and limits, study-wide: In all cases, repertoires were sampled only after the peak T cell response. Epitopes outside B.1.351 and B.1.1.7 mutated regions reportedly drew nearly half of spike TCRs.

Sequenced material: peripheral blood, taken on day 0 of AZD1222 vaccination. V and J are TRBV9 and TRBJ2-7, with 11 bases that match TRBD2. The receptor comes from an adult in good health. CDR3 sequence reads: CASSVDPGTSGPYEQYF. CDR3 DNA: TGTGCCAGCAGCGTAGATCCCGGGACTAGCGGACCCTACGAGCAGTACTTC.